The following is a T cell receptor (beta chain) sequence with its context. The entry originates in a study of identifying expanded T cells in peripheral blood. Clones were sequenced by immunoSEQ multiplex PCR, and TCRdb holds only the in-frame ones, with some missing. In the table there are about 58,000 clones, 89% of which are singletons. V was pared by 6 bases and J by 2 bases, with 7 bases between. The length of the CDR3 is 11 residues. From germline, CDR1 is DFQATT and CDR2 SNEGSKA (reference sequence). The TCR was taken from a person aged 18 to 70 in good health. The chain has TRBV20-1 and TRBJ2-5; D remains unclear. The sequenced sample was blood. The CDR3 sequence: CSAGPQETQYF. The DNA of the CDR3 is TGCAGTGCGGGTCCACAAGAGACCCAGTACTTC.